The clone carrying this TCR beta chain was seen more than once but under ten times. Collection of roughly 9.6 milliliters of peripheral blood was performed for each donor. This entry belongs to a study of blood T cells in healthy people across ages. A J-beta primer mix and a sample-barcoded 5' primer were used in a second PCR of roughly 7 to 12 cycles. With 12 random nucleotides, a template-switch adaptor tagged each individual cDNA molecule. At least 2.5 million CDR3-containing paired-end reads were obtained per sample. TCRdb itself ran the 5' RACE reads through MiXCR, one entry per CDR3 protein. The profile shows about 1,500,000 distinct CDR3 sequences, approximately 38% of them singletons. Trimming pared 3 bases from V and 0 bases from J, leaving 12 bases between. This CDR3 spans 14 amino acids. Germline CDR1 DFQATT, CDR2 SNEGSKA (reference sequence).

The sequenced sample consisted of blood. The receptor comes from a woman younger than 30 in good health. The rearrangement uses TRBV20-1 and TRBJ2-7; D gene unclear. The CDR3 sequence: CSASSVSSSYEQYF. The CDR3 region has the DNA TGCAGTGCTAGTTCTGTTTCAAGCTCCTACGAGCAGTACTTC.